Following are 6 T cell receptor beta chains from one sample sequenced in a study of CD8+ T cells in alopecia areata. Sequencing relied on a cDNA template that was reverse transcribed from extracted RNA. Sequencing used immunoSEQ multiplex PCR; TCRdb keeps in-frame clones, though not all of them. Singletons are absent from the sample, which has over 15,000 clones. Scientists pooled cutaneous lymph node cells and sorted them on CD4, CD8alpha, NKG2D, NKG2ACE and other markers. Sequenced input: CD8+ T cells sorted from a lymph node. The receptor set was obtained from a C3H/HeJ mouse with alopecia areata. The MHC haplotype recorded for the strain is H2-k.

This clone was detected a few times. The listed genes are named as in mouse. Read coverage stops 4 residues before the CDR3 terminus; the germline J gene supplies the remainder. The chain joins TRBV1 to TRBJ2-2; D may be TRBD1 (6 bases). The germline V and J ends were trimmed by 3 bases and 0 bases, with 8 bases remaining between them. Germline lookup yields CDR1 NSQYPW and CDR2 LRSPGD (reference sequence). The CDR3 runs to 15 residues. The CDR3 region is CTCSAYRANTGQLYF. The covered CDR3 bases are TGCACCTGCAGTGCCTACAGGGCAAACACCGGG.

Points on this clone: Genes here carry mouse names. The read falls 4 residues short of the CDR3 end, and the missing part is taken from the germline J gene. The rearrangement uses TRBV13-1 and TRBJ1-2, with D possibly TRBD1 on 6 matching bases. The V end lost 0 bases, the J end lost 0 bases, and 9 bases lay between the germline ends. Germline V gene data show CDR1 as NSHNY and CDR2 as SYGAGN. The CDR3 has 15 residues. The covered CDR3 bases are TGTGCCAGCAGTGATGCAAGGGGGTCAAACTCC. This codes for CASSDARGSNS. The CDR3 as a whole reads CASSDARGSNSDYTF.

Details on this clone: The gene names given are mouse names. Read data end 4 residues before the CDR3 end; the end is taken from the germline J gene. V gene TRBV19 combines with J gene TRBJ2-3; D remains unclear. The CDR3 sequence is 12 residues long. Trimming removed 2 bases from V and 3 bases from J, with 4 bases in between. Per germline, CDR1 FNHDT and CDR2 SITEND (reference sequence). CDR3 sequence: CASSIWAETLYF. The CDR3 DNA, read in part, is TGTGCCAGCAGTATCTGGGCAGAA.

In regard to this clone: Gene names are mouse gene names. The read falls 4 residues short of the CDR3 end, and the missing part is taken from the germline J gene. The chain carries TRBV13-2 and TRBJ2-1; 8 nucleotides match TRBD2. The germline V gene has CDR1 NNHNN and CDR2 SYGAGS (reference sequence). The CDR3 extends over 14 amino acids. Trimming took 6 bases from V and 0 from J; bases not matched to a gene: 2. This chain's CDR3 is CASEDWVNYAEQFF. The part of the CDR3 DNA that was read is TGTGCCAGCGAGGACTGGGTTAACTATGCT.

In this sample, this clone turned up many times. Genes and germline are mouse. The CDR3 is CASSGQSNSDYTF. CDR3 DNA, as far as it was read: TGTGCCAGCAGTGGACAATCAAACTCC. This chain uses TRBV13-1 with TRBJ1-2; D remains ambiguous. The sequence runs out 4 residues before the end of the CDR3; the remainder is reconstructed from the germline J gene. Germline-derived CDR1 and CDR2 are NSHNY and SYGAGN. Trimming removed 3 bases from V and 0 bases from J, with 6 bases in between. There are 13 residues in the CDR3.

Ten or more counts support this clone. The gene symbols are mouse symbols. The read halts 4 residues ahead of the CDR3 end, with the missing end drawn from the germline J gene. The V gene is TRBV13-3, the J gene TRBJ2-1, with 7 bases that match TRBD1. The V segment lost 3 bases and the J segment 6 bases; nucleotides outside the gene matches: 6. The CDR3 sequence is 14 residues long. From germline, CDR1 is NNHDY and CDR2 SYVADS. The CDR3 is CASSVRDSRAEQFF. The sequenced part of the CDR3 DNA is TGTGCCAGCAGTGTCCGGGACAGCCGTGCT.